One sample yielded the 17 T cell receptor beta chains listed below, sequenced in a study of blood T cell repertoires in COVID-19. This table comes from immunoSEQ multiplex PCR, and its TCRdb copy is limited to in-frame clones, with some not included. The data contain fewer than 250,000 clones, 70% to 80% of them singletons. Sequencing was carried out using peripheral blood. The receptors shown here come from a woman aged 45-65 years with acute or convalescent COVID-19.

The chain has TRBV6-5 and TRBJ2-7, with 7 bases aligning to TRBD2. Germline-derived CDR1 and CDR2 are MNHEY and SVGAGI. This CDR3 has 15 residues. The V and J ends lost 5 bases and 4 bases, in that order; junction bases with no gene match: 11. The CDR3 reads CASSIGGSRPYEQYF. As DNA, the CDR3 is TGTGCCAGCAGTATAGGCGGGAGTAGACCGTACGAGCAGTACTTC.

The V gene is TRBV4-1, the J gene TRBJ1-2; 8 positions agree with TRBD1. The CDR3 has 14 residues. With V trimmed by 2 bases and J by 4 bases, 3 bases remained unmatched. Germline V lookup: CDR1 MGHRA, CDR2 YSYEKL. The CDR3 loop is CASSQFTGGYGYTF. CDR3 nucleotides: TGCGCCAGCAGCCAATTTACAGGGGGCTATGGCTACACCTTC.

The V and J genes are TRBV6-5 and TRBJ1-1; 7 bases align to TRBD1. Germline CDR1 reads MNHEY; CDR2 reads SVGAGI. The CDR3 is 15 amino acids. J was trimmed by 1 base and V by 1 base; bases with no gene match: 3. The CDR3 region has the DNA TGTGCCAGCAGTTACTGGACAGGCCGGAACACTGAAGCTTTCTTT. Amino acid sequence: CASSYWTGRNTEAFF.

CDR3 protein: CASSYSTGNSNQPQHF. The CDR3 DNA reads as TGTGCCAGCAGTTACTCGACAGGCAATAGCAATCAGCCCCAGCATTTT. The genes are TRBV6-5 and TRBJ1-5; TRBD1 is a possible D gene (6 bases). Germline V gene data show CDR1 as MNHEY and CDR2 as SVGAGI. CDR3 length: 16 residues. The V gene lost 0 bases and the J gene lost 0 bases, with 9 bases spanning the gap.

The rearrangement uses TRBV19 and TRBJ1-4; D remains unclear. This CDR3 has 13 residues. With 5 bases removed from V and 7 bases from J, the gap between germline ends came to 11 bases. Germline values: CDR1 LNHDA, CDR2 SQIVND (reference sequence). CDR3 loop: CASSLESGEKLFF. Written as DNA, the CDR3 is TGTGCCAGTAGTCTGGAGAGTGGTGAAAAACTGTTTTTT.

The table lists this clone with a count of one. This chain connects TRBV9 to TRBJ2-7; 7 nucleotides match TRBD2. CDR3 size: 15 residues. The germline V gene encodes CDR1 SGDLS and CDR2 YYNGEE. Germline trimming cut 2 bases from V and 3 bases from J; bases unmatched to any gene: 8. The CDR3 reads CASSVLADKDYEQYF. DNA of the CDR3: TGTGCCAGCAGCGTCCTAGCGGACAAGGACTACGAGCAGTACTTC.

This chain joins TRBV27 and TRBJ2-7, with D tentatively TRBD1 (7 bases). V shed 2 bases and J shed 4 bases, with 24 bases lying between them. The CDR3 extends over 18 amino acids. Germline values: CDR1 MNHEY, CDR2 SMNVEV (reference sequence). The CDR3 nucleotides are TGTGCCAGCAGTTTAATCGGTGGAGGGGGCAATTTTCTGTACGAGCAGTACTTC. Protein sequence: CASSLIGGGGNFLYEQYF.

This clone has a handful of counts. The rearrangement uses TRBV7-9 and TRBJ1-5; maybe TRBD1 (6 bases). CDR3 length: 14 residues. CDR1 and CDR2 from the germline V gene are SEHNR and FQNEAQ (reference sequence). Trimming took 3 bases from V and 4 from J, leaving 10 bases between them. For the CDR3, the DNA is TGTGCCAGCAGCTTCTCAGGGGAGAATCAGCCCCAGCATTTT. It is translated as CASSFSGENQPQHF.

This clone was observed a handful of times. CDR3 DNA: TGTGCCAGCAGCCAAGATCATACGGGCTCTGGAAACACCATATATTTT. This encodes CASSQDHTGSGNTIYF. The V call is TRBV14, the J call TRBJ1-3, with no clear D. Trimming took 0 bases from V and 0 from J, leaving 9 bases between them. The CDR3 totals 16 residues. CDR1 is SGHDN and CDR2 is FVKESK in the germline V gene.

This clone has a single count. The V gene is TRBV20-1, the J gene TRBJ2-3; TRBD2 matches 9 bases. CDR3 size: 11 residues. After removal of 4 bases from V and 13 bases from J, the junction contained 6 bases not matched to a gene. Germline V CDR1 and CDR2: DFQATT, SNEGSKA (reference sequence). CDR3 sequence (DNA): TGCAGTGCTACCCCCCAGCGGGGGGAGTATTTT. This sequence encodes CSATPQRGEYF.

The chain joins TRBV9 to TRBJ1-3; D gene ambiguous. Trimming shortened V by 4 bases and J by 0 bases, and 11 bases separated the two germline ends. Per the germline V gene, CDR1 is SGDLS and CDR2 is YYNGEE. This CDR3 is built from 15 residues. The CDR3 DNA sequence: TGTGCCAGCAGCCCTAGTCCCAGCTCTGGAAACACCATATATTTT. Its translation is CASSPSPSSGNTIYF.

CDR3 nucleotide sequence: TGCGCCAGCAGCTTGTCGGTTTCCGGAGATACGCAGTATTTT. Translated: CASSLSVSGDTQYF. The rearrangement uses TRBV5-1 and TRBJ2-3; D not certain. The CDR3 spans 14 residues. Trimming stripped 1 base from V and 5 bases from J, with 11 bases between. Germline loops: CDR1 SGHRS, CDR2 YFSETQ.

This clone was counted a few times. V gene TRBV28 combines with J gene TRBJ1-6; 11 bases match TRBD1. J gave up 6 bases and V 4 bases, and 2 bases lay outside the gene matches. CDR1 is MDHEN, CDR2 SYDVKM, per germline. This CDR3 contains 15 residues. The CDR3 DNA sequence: TGTGCCAGCAGTTCAGGGACAGGGGGTAATTCACCCCTCCACTTT. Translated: CASSSGTGGNSPLHF. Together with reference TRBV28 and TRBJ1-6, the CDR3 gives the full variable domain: DVKVTQSSRYLVKRTGEKVFLECVQDMDHENMFWYRQDPGLGLRLIYFSYDVKMKEKGDIPEGYSVSREKKERFSLILESASTNQTSMYLCASSSGTGGNSPLHFGNGTRLTVT.

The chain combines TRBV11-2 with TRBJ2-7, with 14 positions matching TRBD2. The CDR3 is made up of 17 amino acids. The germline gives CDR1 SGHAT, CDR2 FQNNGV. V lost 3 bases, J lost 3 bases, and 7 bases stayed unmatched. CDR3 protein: CASSFPRGLAGDYEQYF. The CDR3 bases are TGTGCCAGCAGCTTCCCTCGGGGACTAGCGGGGGACTACGAGCAGTACTTC.

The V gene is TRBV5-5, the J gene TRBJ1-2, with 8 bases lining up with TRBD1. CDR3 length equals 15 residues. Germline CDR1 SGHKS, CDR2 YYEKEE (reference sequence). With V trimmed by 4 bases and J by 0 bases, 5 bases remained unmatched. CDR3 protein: CASSPGQGPNYGYTF. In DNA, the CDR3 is TGTGCCAGCAGCCCCGGACAGGGCCCTAACTATGGCTACACCTTC.

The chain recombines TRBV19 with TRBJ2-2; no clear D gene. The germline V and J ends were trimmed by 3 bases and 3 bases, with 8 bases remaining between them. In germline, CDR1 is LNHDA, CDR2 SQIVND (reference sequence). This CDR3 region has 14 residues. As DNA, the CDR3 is TGTGCCAGTAGTATGTACAGCTACACCGGGGAGCTGTTTTTT. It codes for CASSMYSYTGELFF.

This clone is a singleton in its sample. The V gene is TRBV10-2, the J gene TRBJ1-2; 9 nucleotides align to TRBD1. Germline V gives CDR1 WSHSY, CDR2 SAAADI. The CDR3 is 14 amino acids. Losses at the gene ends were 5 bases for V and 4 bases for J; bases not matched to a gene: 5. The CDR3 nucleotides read TGCGCCAGCAGTTCGACAGGGGGGGGCTATGGCTACACCTTC. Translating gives CASSSTGGGYGYTF.